The next 21 T cell receptor beta chains were all read from a single sample in a study of blood T cell repertoires in COVID-19. Clones were sequenced by immunoSEQ multiplex PCR, and TCRdb holds only the in-frame ones, with some missing. The repertoire holds approximately 300,000 clones, with about 82% as singletons. Sample: peripheral blood. Receptor source: a woman between 50 and 59 years old with acute or convalescent COVID-19.

This clone has just a few counts. The genes are TRBV6-2 or TRBV6-3 and TRBJ1-5; D may be TRBD1 (5 bases). V lost 1 base to trimming and J lost 5 bases, with 15 bases between them. Germline CDR1 reads MNHEY; CDR2 reads SVGEGT. This CDR3 contains 16 residues. CDR3 sequence (DNA): TGTGCCAGCAGTTACTTAGAAGGGGTCGCTTATCAGCCCCAGCATTTT. Translating it yields CASSYLEGVAYQPQHF.

The V gene is TRBV7-2, the J gene TRBJ2-1, with TRBD2 as a possible D gene (6 bases). V was cut by 8 bases and J by 4 bases, with 12 bases left in between. Looked up from germline, CDR1 is SGHTA and CDR2 is FQGNSA. The CDR3 has 13 residues. Written as DNA, the CDR3 is TGTGCCAGCTATGGGGGAGGATACAATGAGCAGTTCTTC. It specifies CASYGGGYNEQFF. Full variable domain (remainder filled in from reference TRBV7-2 and TRBJ2-1): GAGVSQSPSNKVTEKGKDVELRCDPISGHTALYWYRQSLGQGLEFLIYFQGNSAPDKSGLPSDRFSAERTGGSVSTLTIQRTQQEDSAVYLCASYGGGYNEQFFGPGTRLTVL.

The chain employs TRBV5-6 and TRBJ1-4, with TRBD1 matching 8 bases. The CDR3 length is 14 residues. With 5 bases clipped from V and 4 bases from J, the junction kept 4 bases outside the gene matches. The germline gives CDR1 SGHDT, CDR2 YYEEEE. The chain's CDR3 is CASRNRGGNEKLFF. CDR3 nucleotides: TGTGCCAGCAGGAACAGGGGGGGTAATGAAAAACTGTTTTTT.

The J gene is TRBJ1-2, the V gene TRBV6-5, with a possible D match to TRBD1 (6 bases). The CDR3 spans 16 residues. Germline V gene data show CDR1 as MNHEY and CDR2 as SVGAGI. The V and J ends lost 2 bases and 3 bases respectively, with 16 bases between them. This CDR3 is CASSYNGGRRDYGYTF. In DNA form, the CDR3 reads TGTGCCAGCAGTTACAACGGGGGGCGCCGGGACTATGGCTACACCTTC.

The chain recombines TRBV24-1 with TRBJ2-7; D may be TRBD2 (5 bases). The germline CDR1 and CDR2 sequences are KGHDR and SFDVKD. Trimming took 1 base from V and 5 from J, leaving 8 bases between them. The CDR3 loop spans 13 amino acids. The chain's CDR3 is CATSDFSGDEQYF. DNA of the CDR3: TGTGCCACCAGTGATTTCAGCGGAGACGAGCAGTACTTC.

This chain links TRBV18 with TRBJ2-2, with 11 bases identical to TRBD2. Looked up from germline, CDR1 is KGHSH and CDR2 is LQKENI. The CDR3 length is 17 residues. V was pared by 3 bases and J by 7 bases, with 10 bases of the junction left unmatched. DNA of the CDR3: TGTGCCAGCTCACCTAATATCGGGACTAGCGGCTACGGGGAGCTGTTTTTT. Residues: CASSPNIGTSGYGELFF. The variable domain in full, completed from reference TRBV18 and TRBJ2-2, reads NAGVMQNPRHLVRRRGQEARLRCSPMKGHSHVYWYRQLPEEGLKFMVYLQKENIIDESGMPKERFSAEFPKEGPSILRIQQVVRGDSAAYFCASSPNIGTSGYGELFFGEGSRLTVL.

The chain carries TRBV19 and TRBJ1-1; 8 bases agree with TRBD1. There are 14 residues in the CDR3. The J segment lost 4 bases and the V segment lost 5 bases, leaving 6 bases of the junction unmatched. Germline loops: CDR1 LNHDA, CDR2 SQIVND (reference sequence). The DNA for the CDR3 is TGTGCCAGTAGTTCGGACAGGGCTGGCACTGAAGCTTTCTTT. This codes for CASSSDRAGTEAFF.

The rearrangement links TRBV3-1 (or the pseudogene TRBV3-2) to TRBJ2-1, with a possible D match to TRBD2 (5 bases). Per the germline V gene, CDR1 is LGHDT and CDR2 is YNNKEL (reference sequence). V was shortened by 5 bases and J by 4 bases, with 15 bases between the two germline ends. This CDR3 comprises 15 residues. This CDR3 reads CASSKGLPGYNEQFF. The CDR3 DNA reads as TGTGCCAGCAGCAAAGGGCTACCGGGGTACAATGAGCAGTTCTTC.

V is TRBV9 and J is TRBJ2-2, with TRBD2 matching over 9 bases. CDR1 is SGDLS and CDR2 is YYNGEE in the germline V gene. The CDR3 is 15 residues long. Germline trimming cut 3 bases from V and 5 bases from J; bases unmatched to any gene: 5. CDR3 coding DNA: TGTGCCAGCAGCGGCGGACTAGCGCAGACCGGGGAGCTGTTTTTT. Its translation: CASSGGLAQTGELFF.

V usage is TRBV19 and J usage is TRBJ2-2; D remains unclear. The germline gives CDR1 LNHDA, CDR2 SQIVND (reference sequence). Trimming cost V 6 bases and J 4 bases, with 6 bases left between them. The CDR3 covers 12 residues. CDR3 sequence (DNA): TGTGCCAGTAGACCCAGCACCGGGGAGCTGTTTTTT. It specifies CASRPSTGELFF.

The V call is TRBV6-6, the J call TRBJ1-2; weak D call: TRBD1 (6 bases). This CDR3 is 13 amino acids long. V gave up 6 bases and J gave up 8 bases, with 16 bases separating them. In germline, CDR1 is MNHNY, CDR2 SVGAGI (reference sequence). Here the CDR3 reads CASSGTGFGGYTF. CDR3 sequence (DNA): TGTGCCAGCAGCGGAACAGGGTTCGGCGGCTACACCTTC.

This chain links TRBV2 with TRBJ2-7; TRBD2 is a possible D gene (5 bases). The CDR3 runs 14 residues. In germline, CDR1 is SNHLY, CDR2 FYNNEI. Deletions cut 3 bases from V and 2 bases from J, with 11 bases between. The CDR3 DNA reads as TGTGCCAGCAGTGAGAGCGGCAGGCCCTACGAGCAGTACTTC. Its translation: CASSESGRPYEQYF.

The CDR3, as DNA: TGTGCCAGCAGTTCGCGCGACACCTACGAGCAGTACTTC. The encoded protein is CASSSRDTYEQYF. The V call is TRBV27, the J call TRBJ2-7; D is undetermined. Germline CDR1 and CDR2: MNHEY and SMNVEV (reference sequence). The V and J ends lost 4 bases and 2 bases respectively, with 9 bases between them. This CDR3 region has 13 residues.

This sequence joins TRBV7-9 and TRBJ1-1; D perhaps matches TRBD1 (5 bases). Germline values: CDR1 SEHNR, CDR2 FQNEAQ (reference sequence). V lost 6 bases and J 0 bases, leaving 20 bases between the germline ends. The CDR3 runs 17 residues. The CDR3 protein is CASSSEFSLTVNTEAFF. DNA for the CDR3: TGTGCCAGCAGTTCCGAATTTTCCTTGACAGTGAACACTGAAGCTTTCTTT. The entire variable domain, with the rest obtained from reference TRBV7-9 and TRBJ1-1, is as follows: DTGVSQNPRHKITKRGQNVTFRCDPISEHNRLYWYRQTLGQGPEFLTYFQNEAQLEKSRLLSDRFSAERPKGSFSTLEIQRTEQGDSAMYLCASSSEFSLTVNTEAFFGQGTRLTVV.

The chain has TRBV29-1 and TRBJ2-3; TRBD1 matches at 12 bases. This CDR3 has 15 residues. The germline CDR1 and CDR2 sequences are SQVTM and ANQGSEA. Trimming at V came to 4 bases and at J to 6 bases, leaving 8 bases not matched to a gene. The CDR3 sequence: CSVALGQGAPDTQYF. DNA for the CDR3: TGCAGCGTTGCACTGGGACAGGGGGCGCCGGATACGCAGTATTTT.

With regard to this clone: This sample includes further DNA sequences coding for the same CDR3. The genes are TRBV5-1 and TRBJ2-1; 12 bases are shared with TRBD1. CDR1 and CDR2 (germline): SGHRS, YFSETQ. The length of the CDR3 is 15 residues. With V trimmed by 3 bases and J by 9 bases, 7 bases remained unmatched. The CDR3 loop reads CASSSTGQGASEQFF. DNA of the CDR3: TGCGCCAGCAGCTCAACGGGACAGGGGGCAAGTGAGCAGTTCTTC.

V is TRBV10-3 and J is TRBJ1-1; D not resolved. Germline loops: CDR1 ENHRY, CDR2 SYGVKD. Trimming took off 3 bases at V and 3 bases at J, with 11 bases between the two ends. The CDR3 has 14 residues. CDR3 sequence: CAISDPGSDTEAFF. DNA of the CDR3: TGTGCCATCAGTGATCCGGGTTCGGACACTGAAGCTTTCTTT.

V and J are TRBV4-1 and TRBJ2-5; D uncertain. With 5 bases removed from V and 2 bases from J, the gap between germline ends came to 15 bases. CDR1 is MGHRA and CDR2 is YSYEKL in the germline V gene. The CDR3 is 15 residues long. The DNA of the CDR3 is TGCGCCAGCAGCTTGAGAAGATTAGAACAAGAGACCCAGTACTTC. Its protein product is CASSLRRLEQETQYF.

The gene calls are TRBV7-2 and TRBJ1-2, with TRBD1 matching 9 bases. J lost 6 bases, V lost 2 bases, and 7 bases had no gene match. Germline V gene sequence: CDR1 SGHTA, CDR2 FQGNSA. The CDR3 has 15 amino acids. CDR3 bases: TGTGCCAGCAGCTTATTAGACAGGGGGATGGATGGCTACACCTTC. It translates to CASSLLDRGMDGYTF.

This sequence joins TRBV3-1 (or the pseudogene TRBV3-2) and TRBJ2-1, with 10 positions matching TRBD2. J gave up 9 bases and V 4 bases, and 9 bases lay outside the gene matches. Looked up from germline, CDR1 is LGHDT and CDR2 is YNNKEL (reference sequence). The CDR3 covers 15 residues. The CDR3 here is CASSLSAGGPSEQFF. The CDR3 DNA is TGTGCCAGCAGCCTCTCAGCGGGAGGGCCATCTGAGCAGTTCTTC.

The chain is built from TRBV5-1 and TRBJ1-2; unclear D gene. Per the germline V gene, CDR1 is SGHRS and CDR2 is YFSETQ. The CDR3 contains 14 residues. V was clipped by 0 bases and J by 2 bases, with 8 bases between them. The CDR3 bases are TGCGCCAGCAGCTTGGGAGGAGAAAACTATGGCTACACCTTC. This gives the protein CASSLGGENYGYTF.